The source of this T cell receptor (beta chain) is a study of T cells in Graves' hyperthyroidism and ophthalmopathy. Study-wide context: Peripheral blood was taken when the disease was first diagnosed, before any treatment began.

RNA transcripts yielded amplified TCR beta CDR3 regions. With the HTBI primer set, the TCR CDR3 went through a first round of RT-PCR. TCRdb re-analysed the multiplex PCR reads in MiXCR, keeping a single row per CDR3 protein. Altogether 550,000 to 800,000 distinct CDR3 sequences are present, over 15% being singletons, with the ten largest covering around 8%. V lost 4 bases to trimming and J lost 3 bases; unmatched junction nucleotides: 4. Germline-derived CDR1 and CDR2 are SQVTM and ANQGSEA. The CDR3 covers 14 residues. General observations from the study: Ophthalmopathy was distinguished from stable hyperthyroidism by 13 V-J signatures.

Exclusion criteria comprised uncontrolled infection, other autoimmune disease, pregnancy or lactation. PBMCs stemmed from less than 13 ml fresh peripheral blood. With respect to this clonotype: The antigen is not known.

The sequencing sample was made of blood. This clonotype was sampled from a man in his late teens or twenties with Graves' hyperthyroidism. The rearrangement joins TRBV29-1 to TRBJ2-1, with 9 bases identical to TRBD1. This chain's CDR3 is CSVVSGQGYNEQFF. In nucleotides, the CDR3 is TGCAGCGTTGTGTCGGGACAGGGCTACAATGAGCAGTTCTTC.